This T cell receptor beta chain was recorded in a study of blood T cell repertoires in COVID-19. The CDR3 has 15 residues. Germline CDR1 is MGHRA and CDR2 is YSYEKL. V was pared by 3 bases and J by 4 bases, with 15 bases between. In the authors' methods: Estimated nucleated cell counts came from reference gene primer amplification. Profiling relied on immunoSEQ multiplex PCR, and the TCRdb table lists in-frame clones only, not all of them. The DNA was the basis for D and trimming; V, J and clone size are from that table. This table has approximately 210,000 clones, around 89% appearing once. This clone was counted a single time.

The clonotype comes from a woman between 40 and 55 years old with acute or convalescent COVID-19. The sample consisted of peripheral blood. The chain recombines TRBV4-1 with TRBJ1-1; a weak D match, TRBD1 (5 bases). CDR3 DNA: TGCGCCAGCAGCCATGGCACCGGGAGGGGCACTGAAGCTTTCTTT. Protein product: CASSHGTGRGTEAFF.